The present entry profiles one TCR beta chain with its context. The data stem from a study of blood T cell repertoires in COVID-19. Across the study: Sample material is recorded as cDNA or gDNA derived from T cells, B-cell-depleted T cells, or PBMCs.

Data came from immunoSEQ multiplex PCR; TCRdb stores just in-frame clones and leaves some out. The table shows around 200,000 clones, with more than 75% occurring only once. The clonotype comes from a man aged 35 to 55 with active or convalescent COVID-19. The sample was peripheral blood.

This CDR3 reads CASSYQASGGHNEQFF. The CDR3 bases are TGTGCCAGCAGTTACCAGGCTAGCGGGGGACACAATGAGCAGTTCTTC. The V gene is TRBV6-5, the J gene TRBJ2-1; 10 positions agree with TRBD2. The trim removed 2 bases at V and 5 bases at J, leaving 6 bases unmatched. The CDR3 totals 16 residues. CDR1 is MNHEY and CDR2 is SVGAGI in the germline V gene.